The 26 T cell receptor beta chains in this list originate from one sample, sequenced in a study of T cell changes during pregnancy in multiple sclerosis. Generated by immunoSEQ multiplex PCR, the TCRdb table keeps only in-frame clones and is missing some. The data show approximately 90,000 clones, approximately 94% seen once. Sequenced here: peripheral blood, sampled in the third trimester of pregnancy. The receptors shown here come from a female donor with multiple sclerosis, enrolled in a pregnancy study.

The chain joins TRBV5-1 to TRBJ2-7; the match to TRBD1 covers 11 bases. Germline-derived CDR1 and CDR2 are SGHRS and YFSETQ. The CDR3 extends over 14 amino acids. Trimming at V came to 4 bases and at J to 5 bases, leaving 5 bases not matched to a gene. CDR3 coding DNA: TGCGCCAGCAGCCGGGACAGGGGGTCTAACGAGCAGTACTTC. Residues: CASSRDRGSNEQYF.

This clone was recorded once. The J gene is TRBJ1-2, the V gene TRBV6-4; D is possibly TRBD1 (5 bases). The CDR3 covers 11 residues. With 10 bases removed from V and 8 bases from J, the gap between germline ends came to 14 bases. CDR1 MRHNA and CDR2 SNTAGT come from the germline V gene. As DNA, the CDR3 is TGTGCCACAAGGGGAGGGGACGGCTACACCTTC. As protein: CATRGGDGYTF.

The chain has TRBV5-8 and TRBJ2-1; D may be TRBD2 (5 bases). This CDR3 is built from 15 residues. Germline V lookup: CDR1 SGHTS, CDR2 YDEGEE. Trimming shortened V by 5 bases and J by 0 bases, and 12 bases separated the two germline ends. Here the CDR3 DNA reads TGTGCCAGCAGGGTGGAGCGGAGCTCCTACAATGAGCAGTTCTTC. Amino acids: CASRVERSSYNEQFF.

The CDR3 loop is CASSLAPDRGETQYF. In nucleotides, the CDR3 is TGTGCCAGCAGCTTAGCGCCTGACAGGGGGGAGACCCAGTACTTC. The chain joins TRBV7-8 to TRBJ2-5, with 9 positions matching TRBD1. The germline gives CDR1 SGHVS, CDR2 FQNEAQ. There are 15 residues in the CDR3. V shed 0 bases and J 5 bases; nucleotides not matched to a gene: 4.

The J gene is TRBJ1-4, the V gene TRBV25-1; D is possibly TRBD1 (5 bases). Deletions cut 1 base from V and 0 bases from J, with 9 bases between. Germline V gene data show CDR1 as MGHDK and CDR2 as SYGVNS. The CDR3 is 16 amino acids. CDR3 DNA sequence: TGTGCCAGCAGTGAATGGCAGGGCGCAACTAATGAAAAACTGTTTTTT. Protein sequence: CASSEWQGATNEKLFF.

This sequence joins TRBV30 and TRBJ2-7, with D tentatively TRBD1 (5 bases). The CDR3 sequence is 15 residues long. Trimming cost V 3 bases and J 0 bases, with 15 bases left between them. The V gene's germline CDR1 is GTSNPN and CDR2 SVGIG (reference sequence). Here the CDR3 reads CAWSSTVPSSYEQYF. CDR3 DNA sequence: TGTGCCTGGAGCTCGACAGTGCCGAGCTCCTACGAGCAGTACTTC.

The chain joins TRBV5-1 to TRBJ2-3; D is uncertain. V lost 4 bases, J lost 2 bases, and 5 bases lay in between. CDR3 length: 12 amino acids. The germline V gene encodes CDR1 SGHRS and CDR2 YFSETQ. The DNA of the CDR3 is TGCGCCAGCAGCCCAAACACAGATACGCAGTATTTT. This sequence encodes CASSPNTDTQYF.

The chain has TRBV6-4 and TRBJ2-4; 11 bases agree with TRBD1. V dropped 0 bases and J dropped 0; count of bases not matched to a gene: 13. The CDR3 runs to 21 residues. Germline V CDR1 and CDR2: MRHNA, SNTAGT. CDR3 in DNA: TGTGCCAGCAGTGACTCCTCCGGGACAGGGGGTCCGGGGCTAGCCAAAAACATTCAGTACTTC. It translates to CASSDSSGTGGPGLAKNIQYF.

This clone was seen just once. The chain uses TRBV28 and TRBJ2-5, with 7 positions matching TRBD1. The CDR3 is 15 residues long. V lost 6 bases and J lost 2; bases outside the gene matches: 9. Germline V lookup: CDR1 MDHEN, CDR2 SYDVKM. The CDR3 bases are TGTGCCAGCAGCCTCCTTGGGACAGCGCAAGAGACCCAGTACTTC. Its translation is CASSLLGTAQETQYF. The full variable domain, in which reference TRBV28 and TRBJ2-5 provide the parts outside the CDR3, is DVKVTQSSRYLVKRTGEKVFLECVQDMDHENMFWYRQDPGLGLRLIYFSYDVKMKEKGDIPEGYSVSREKKERFSLILESASTNQTSMYLCASSLLGTAQETQYFGPGTRLLVL.

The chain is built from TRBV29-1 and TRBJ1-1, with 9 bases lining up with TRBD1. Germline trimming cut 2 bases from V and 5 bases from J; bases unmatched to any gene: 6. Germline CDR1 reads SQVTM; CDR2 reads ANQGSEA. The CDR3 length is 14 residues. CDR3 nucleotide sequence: TGCAGCGTTGAATTACAGGGGGCGCGAACTGAAGCTTTCTTT. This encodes CSVELQGARTEAFF.

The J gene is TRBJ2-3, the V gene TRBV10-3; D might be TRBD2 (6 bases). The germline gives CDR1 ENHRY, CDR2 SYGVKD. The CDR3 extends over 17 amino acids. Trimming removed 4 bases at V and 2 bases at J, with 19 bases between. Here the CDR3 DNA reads TGTGCCATCAGTGCCCAACCTATTAGCGGAACCACAGATACGCAGTATTTT. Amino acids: CAISAQPISGTTDTQYF.

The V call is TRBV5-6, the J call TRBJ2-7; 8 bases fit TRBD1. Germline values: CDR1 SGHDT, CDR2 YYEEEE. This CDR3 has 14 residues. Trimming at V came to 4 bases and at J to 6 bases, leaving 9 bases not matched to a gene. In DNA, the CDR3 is TGTGCCAGCAGCGACGGGACAGGAATTGTCGAGCAGTACTTC. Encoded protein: CASSDGTGIVEQYF.

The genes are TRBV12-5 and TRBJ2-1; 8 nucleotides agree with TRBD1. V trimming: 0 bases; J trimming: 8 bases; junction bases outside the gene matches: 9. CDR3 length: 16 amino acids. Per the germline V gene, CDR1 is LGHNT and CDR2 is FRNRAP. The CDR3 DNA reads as TGTGCTAGTGGTTTGGTACTTGGACAGGGAGGCCATGAGCAGTTCTTC. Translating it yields CASGLVLGQGGHEQFF.

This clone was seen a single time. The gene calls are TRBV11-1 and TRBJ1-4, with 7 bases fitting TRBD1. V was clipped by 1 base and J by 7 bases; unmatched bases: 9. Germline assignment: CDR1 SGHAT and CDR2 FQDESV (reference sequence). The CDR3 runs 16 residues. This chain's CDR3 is CASSLGRQGRREKLFF. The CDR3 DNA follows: TGTGCCAGCAGCTTAGGCCGACAGGGTCGGCGTGAAAAACTGTTTTTT. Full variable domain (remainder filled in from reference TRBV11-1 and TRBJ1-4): EAEVAQSPRYKITEKSQAVAFWCDPISGHATLYWYRQILGQGPELLVQFQDESVVDDSQLPKDRFSAERLKGVDSTLKIQPAELGDSAMYLCASSLGRQGRREKLFFGSGTQLSVL.

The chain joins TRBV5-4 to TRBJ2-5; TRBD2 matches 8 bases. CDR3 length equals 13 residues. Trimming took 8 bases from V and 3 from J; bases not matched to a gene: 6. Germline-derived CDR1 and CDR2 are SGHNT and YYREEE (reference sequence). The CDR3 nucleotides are TGTGCCAGTAGCGGGAAGGGGGAAGAGACCCAGTACTTC. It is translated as CASSGKGEETQYF.

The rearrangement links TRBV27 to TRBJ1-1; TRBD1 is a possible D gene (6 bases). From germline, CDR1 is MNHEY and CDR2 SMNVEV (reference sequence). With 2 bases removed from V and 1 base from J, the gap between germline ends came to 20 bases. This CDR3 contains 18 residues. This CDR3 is CASSLRGVGGGTNTEAFF. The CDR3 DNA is TGTGCCAGCAGTTTAAGAGGGGTTGGGGGCGGAACGAACACTGAAGCTTTCTTT.

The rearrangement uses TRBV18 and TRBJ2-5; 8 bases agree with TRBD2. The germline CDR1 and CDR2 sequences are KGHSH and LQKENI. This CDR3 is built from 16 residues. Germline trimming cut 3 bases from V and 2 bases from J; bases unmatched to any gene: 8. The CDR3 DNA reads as TGTGCCAGCTCACCCTGGGCTAGCGGGCAGCAAGAGACCCAGTACTTC. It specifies CASSPWASGQQETQYF.

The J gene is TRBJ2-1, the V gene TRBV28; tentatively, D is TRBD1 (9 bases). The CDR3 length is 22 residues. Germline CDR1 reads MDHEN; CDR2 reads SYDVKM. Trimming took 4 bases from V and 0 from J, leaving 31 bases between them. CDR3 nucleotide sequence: TGTGCCAGCAGTTCCGGGACAGGGAGTCAGACTAGCGCAAAAAGCTCCTACAATGAGCAGTTCTTC. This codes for CASSSGTGSQTSAKSSYNEQFF.

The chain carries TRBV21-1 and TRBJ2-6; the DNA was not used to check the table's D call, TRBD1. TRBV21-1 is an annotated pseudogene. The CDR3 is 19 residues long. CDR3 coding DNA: TGTGCCAGCAGCGAGACCGCAGGGGCTCGGGCTCCTGGGGCCAACGTCCTGACTTTC. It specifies CASSETAGARAPGANVLTF.

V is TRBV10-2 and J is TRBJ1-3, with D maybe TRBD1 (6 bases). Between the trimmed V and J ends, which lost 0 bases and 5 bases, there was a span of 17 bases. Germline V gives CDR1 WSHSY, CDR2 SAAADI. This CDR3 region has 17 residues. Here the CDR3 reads CASSESQGRGGRNTIYF. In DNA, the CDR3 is TGCGCCAGCAGTGAGTCGCAGGGGCGAGGTGGGAGAAACACCATATATTTT.

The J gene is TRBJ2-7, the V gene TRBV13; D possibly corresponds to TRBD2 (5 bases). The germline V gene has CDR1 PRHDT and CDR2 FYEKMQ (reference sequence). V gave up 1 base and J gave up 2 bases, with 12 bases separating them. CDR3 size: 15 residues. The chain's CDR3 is CASSLAGVVTYEQYF. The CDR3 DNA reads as TGTGCCAGCAGCTTAGCCGGGGTGGTTACCTACGAGCAGTACTTC.

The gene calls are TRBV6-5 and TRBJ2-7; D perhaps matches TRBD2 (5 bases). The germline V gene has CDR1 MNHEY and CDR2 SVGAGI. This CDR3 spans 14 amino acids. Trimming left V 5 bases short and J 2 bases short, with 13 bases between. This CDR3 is CASSSGSGAYEQYF. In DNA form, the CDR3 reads TGTGCCAGCAGTAGCGGATCCGGAGCCTACGAGCAGTACTTC.

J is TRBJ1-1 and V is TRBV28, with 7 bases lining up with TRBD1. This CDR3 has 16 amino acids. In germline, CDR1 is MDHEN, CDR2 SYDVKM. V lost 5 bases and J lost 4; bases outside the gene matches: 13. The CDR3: CASSPSTGFGGTEAFF. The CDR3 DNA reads TGTGCCAGCAGTCCCTCGACAGGGTTTGGGGGCACTGAAGCTTTCTTT.

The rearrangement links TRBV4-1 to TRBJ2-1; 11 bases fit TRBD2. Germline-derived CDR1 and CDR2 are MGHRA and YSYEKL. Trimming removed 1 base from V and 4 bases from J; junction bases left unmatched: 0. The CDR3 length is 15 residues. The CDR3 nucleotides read TGCGCCAGCAGCCAAGGGACTAGCGGGTACAATGAGCAGTTCTTC. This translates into CASSQGTSGYNEQFF.

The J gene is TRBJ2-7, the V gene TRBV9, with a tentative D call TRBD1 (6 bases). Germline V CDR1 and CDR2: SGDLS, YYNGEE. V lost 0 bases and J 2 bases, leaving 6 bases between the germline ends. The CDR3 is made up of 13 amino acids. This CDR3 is CASSVGDTYEQYF. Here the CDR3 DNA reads TGTGCCAGCAGCGTAGGGGACACCTACGAGCAGTACTTC.

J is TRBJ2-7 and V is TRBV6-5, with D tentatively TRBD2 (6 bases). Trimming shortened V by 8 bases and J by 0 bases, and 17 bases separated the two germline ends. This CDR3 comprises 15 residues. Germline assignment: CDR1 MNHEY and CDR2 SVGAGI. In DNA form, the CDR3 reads TGTGCCAGCTCTAGGAGGGGCTCCCTCTCCTACGAGCAGTACTTC. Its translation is CASSRRGSLSYEQYF.